This T cell receptor (beta chain) was captured by sequencing in a study of radiotherapy plus CTLA-4 blockade in lung cancer. The CDR3 totals 18 residues. CDR1 and CDR2 (germline): MNHEY, SMNVEV (reference sequence). V lost 5 bases and J 0 bases, leaving 20 bases between the germline ends. Those patients who had chemo-refractory metastatic non-small-cell lung cancer were given focal radiation along with CTLA-4 blockade through ipilimumab. Produced via immunoSEQ multiplex PCR; TCRdb's table is partial and in-frame only. The data contain tens of thousands of clones, about 90% of them singletons. The chain links TRBV27 to TRBJ1-5, with D possibly TRBD1 on 6 matching bases. The source material was peripheral blood, sampled from a patient treated with radiotherapy plus ipilimumab. The TCR was taken from a human donor with non-small cell lung cancer who had a partial response to radiotherapy plus ipilimumab. CDR3 in amino acids: CASSPQLDSLYSNQPQHF. The DNA for the CDR3 is TGTGCCAGCAGTCCCCAGCTGGACAGCCTTTATAGCAATCAGCCCCAGCATTTT.